This is a list of T cell receptor beta chains from one sample in a study of shared clonotypes between healthy human individuals. Here immunoSEQ multiplex PCR was the method, and the copy in TCRdb shows in-frame clones only, minus some. The sample includes millions of clones, roughly 95% of them seen just once. Sequencing was performed on naive CD8+ T cells sorted from blood. All receptors derive from a man younger than 35 in good health. CDR3s include the opening cysteine and the closing phenylalanine or tryptophan. A D gene is named only where the DNA matches it firmly. Rows may omit the clone size; those that give it use once, few, many or a size class.

abundance	v_gene	d_gene	j_gene	CDR3aa	CDR3nt
.	TRBV27	TRBD2	TRBJ2-3	CASSGLAGEPDTQYF	TGTGCCAGCAGCGGACTAGCGGGAGAACCAGATACGCAGTATTTT
.	TRBV6-1	TRBD2	TRBJ2-2	CASSVPGLAEQGVLFF	TGTGCCAGCAGTGTCCCGGGACTAGCGGAGCAGGGCGTGCTGTTTTTT
few	TRBV28	TRBD1	TRBJ1-2	CASEPLPTGQGRYGYTF	TGTGCCAGCGAACCATTACCGACAGGGCAGGGGCGCTATGGCTACACCTTC
.	TRBV5-5	TRBD1	TRBJ1-4	CASSLGQGGINEKLFF	TGTGCCAGCAGCCTCGGACAGGGTGGGATTAATGAAAAACTGTTTTTT
.	TRBV7-2	.	TRBJ1-1	CASSLDAEGTNTEAFF	TGTGCCAGCAGCTTAGATGCGGAGGGGACGAACACTGAAGCTTTCTTT
.	TRBV6-1	.	TRBJ2-7	CASSESKGSEQYF	TGTGCCAGCAGTGAAAGTAAGGGATCCGAGCAGTACTTC
once	TRBV4-3	.	TRBJ1-4	CASSQDRTRGYKLFF	TGCGCCAGCAGCCAAGATCGAACTCGGGGATACAAACTGTTTTTT
.	TRBV7-9	.	TRBJ1-1	CASSLAPTGLNTEAFF	TGTGCCAGCAGCTTAGCGCCGACAGGTTTGAACACTGAAGCTTTCTTT
.	TRBV27	TRBD2	TRBJ2-3	CASSFLAGATDTQYF	TGTGCCAGCAGTTTCCTAGCGGGGGCCACAGATACGCAGTATTTT
.	TRBV5-1	TRBD1	TRBJ1-5	CASSLEGAGNQPQHF	TGCGCCAGCAGCTTGGAGGGGGCAGGCAATCAGCCCCAGCATTTT
.	TRBV19	.	TRBJ1-1	CASSISQGVRTEAFF	TGTGCCAGTAGTATTTCGCAGGGTGTGAGGACTGAAGCTTTCTTT
.	TRBV27	.	TRBJ2-7	CASSLGTPGPYEQYF	TGTGCCAGCAGTTTAGGGACACCTGGCCCCTACGAGCAGTACTTC
.	TRBV5-6	TRBD1	TRBJ2-7	CASSSTGTGASYEQYF	TGTGCCAGCAGCTCGACCGGGACAGGGGCATCCTACGAGCAGTACTTC
.	TRBV9	TRBD2	TRBJ2-3	CASSDRGADTQYF	TGTGCCAGCAGCGATCGGGGGGCAGATACGCAGTATTTT
.	TRBV7-9	.	TRBJ2-1	CASRDPGMAFF	TGTGCCAGCAGGGACCCCGGGATGGCGTTCTTC
.	TRBV9	.	TRBJ2-7	CASSVGTRGYEQYF	TGTGCCAGCAGCGTTGGGACTCGAGGCTACGAGCAGTACTTC
.	TRBV29-1	.	TRBJ1-2	CSVEYVGYGYTF	TGCAGCGTTGAGTACGTTGGCTATGGCTACACCTTC
.	TRBV2	.	TRBJ2-5	CASSSTEGETQYF	TGTGCCAGCAGTAGTACGGAAGGGGAGACCCAGTACTTC
.	TRBV15	.	TRBJ1-2	CATSEGLNYGYTF	TGTGCCACCAGTGAGGGCCTCAACTATGGCTACACCTTC
.	TRBV10-1	.	TRBJ2-1	CASRGSGHEQFF	TGCGCCAGCCGGGGGAGCGGCCATGAGCAGTTCTTC
once	TRBV5-4	TRBD2	TRBJ2-1	CASTRGESSYNEQFF	TGTGCCAGCACCCGGGGGGAGAGCTCCTACAATGAGCAGTTCTTC
.	TRBV4-2	.	TRBJ2-2	CASRTPLAGELFF	TGTGCCAGCAGGACCCCTTTGGCCGGGGAGCTGTTTTTT
.	TRBV7-9	.	TRBJ2-1	CASSPRVVSYNEQFF	TGTGCCAGCAGCCCCCGGGTGGTCTCCTACAATGAGCAGTTCTTC
.	TRBV27	.	TRBJ1-3	CASSFHTLDREKSSGNTIYF	TGTGCCAGCAGTTTTCATACCCTCGATCGGGAGAAGTCCTCTGGAAACACCATATATTTT
.	TRBV6-1	.	TRBJ2-5	CASTSGHRQETQYF	TGTGCCAGCACTTCGGGACACCGGCAAGAGACCCAGTACTTC
.	TRBV6-6	.	TRBJ2-7	CASSPTGAEQYF	TGTGCCAGCAGTCCGACAGGCGCCGAGCAGTACTTC
.	TRBV29-1	.	TRBJ1-2	CSVEDRQVLYGYTF	TGCAGCGTTGAAGATAGACAGGTCTTATATGGCTACACCTTC
.	TRBV7-2	TRBD2	TRBJ2-1	CASSSNSGGIPLSDEQFF	TGTGCCAGCAGCTCGAATAGCGGGGGGATCCCTCTGTCGGATGAGCAGTTCTTC
once	TRBV5-4	.	TRBJ2-7	CASSDGYSYEQYF	TGTGCCAGTTCGGACGGATACTCCTACGAGCAGTACTTC